This T cell receptor beta chain was observed in a study of blood T cell repertoires in COVID-19. Study background: Samples representing acute and convalescent COVID-19 were sourced from the United States, Italy and Spain. Sources were T cells, B-cell-depleted T cells, or PBMCs; the material itself was cDNA or gDNA.

Repertoires were generated with immunoSEQ multiplex PCR, while TCRdb's copy carries only in-frame clones and drops some. The data hold 300,000 to 350,000 clones, with roughly 90% observed a single time. This CDR3 is 13 amino acids long. Trimming shortened V by 5 bases and J by 4 bases, and 11 bases separated the two germline ends. Germline loops: CDR1 MNHEY, CDR2 SMNVEV (reference sequence). The sequenced material came from peripheral blood. The receptor comes from a young woman with COVID-19, enrolled during active disease. The J gene is TRBJ1-1, the V gene TRBV27, with a weak D call TRBD1 (6 bases). The CDR3 region has the DNA TGTGCCAGCAGTCAAAGGGGGAGCACTGAAGCTTTCTTT. Translated, it gives CASSQRGSTEAFF.